This record concerns one TCR beta chain sequence. The sample belongs to a study of T cell changes during pregnancy in multiple sclerosis. The germline V gene encodes CDR1 GTSNPN and CDR2 SVGIG (reference sequence). V dropped 2 bases and J dropped 8; count of bases not matched to a gene: 8. The CDR3 is 13 residues long. The repertoire was sequenced with immunoSEQ multiplex PCR; TCRdb's copy has only in-frame clones and lacks some. This sample has tens of thousands of clones; 85% to 95% occur once, and the top ten carry approximately 0.29%. The sequences come from CD4+ T cells from peripheral blood mononuclear cells, collected in the second trimester of pregnancy. The chain carries TRBV30 and TRBJ1-2; 7 nucleotides align to TRBD1. This clonotype was sampled from a female donor with multiple sclerosis, enrolled in a pregnancy study. This chain's CDR3 is CAWSPGQPEGYTF. Written as DNA, the CDR3 is TGTGCCTGGAGTCCGGGACAGCCAGAAGGCTACACCTTC.